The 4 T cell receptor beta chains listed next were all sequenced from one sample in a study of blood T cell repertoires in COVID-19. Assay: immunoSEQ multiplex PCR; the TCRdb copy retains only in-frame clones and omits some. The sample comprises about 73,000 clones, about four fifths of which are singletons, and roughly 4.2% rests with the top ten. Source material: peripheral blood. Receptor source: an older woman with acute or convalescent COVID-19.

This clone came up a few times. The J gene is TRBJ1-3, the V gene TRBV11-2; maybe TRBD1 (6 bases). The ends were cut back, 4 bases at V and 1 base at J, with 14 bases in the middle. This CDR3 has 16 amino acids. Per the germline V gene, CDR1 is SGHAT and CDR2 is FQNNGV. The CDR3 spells CASSSAGVGSGNTIYF. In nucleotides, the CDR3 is TGTGCCAGCAGCTCGGCAGGGGTGGGGTCTGGAAACACCATATATTTT.

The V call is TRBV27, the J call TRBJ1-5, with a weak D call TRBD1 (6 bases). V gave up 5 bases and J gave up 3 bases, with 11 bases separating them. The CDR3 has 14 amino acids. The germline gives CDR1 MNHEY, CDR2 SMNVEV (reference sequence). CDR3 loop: CASSTTGYNQPQHF. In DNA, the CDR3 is TGTGCCAGCAGTACAACAGGGTACAATCAGCCCCAGCATTTT.

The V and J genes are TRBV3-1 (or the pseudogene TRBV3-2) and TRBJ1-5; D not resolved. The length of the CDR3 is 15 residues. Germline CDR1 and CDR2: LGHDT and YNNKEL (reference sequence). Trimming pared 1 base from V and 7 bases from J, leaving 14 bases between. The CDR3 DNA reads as TGTGCCAGCAGCCAAGGTAGGAGGTCCGGCCAGCCCCAGCATTTT. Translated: CASSQGRRSGQPQHF.

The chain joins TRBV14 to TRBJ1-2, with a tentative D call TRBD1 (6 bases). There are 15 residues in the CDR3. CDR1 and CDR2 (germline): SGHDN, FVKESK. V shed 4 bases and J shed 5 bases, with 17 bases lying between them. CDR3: CASSRGPLQGYGYTF. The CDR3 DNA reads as TGTGCCAGCAGCCGGGGGCCACTCCAGGGATATGGCTACACCTTC.